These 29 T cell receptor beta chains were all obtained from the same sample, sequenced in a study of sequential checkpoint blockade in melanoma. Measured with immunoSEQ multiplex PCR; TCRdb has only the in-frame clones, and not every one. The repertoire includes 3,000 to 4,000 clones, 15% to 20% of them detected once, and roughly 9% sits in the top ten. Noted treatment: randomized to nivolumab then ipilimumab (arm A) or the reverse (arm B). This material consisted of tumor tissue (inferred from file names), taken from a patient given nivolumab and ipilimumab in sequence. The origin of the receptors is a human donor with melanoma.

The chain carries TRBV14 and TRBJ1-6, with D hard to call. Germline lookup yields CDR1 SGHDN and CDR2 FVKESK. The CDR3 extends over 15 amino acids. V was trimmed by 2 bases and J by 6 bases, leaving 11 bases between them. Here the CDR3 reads CASSQTAQLNSPLHF. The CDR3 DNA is TGTGCCAGCAGCCAAACCGCACAGCTTAATTCACCCCTCCACTTT.

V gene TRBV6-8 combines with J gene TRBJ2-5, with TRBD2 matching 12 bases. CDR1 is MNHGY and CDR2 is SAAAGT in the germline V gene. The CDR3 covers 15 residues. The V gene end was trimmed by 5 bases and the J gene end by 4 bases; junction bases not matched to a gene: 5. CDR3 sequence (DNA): TGTGCCAGCAGTACCCCTAGCGGGGGGGTAGAGACCCAGTACTTC. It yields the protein CASSTPSGGVETQYF.

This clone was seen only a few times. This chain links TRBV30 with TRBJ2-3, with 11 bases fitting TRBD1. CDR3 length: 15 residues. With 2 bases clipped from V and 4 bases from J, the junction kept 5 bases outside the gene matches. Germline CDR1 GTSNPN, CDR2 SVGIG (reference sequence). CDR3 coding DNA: TGTGCCTGGAGTACTTGGACAGGGGGCCCAGATACGCAGTATTTT. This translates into CAWSTWTGGPDTQYF.

CDR3 nucleotides: TGTGCCAGCAGCGAGGGGGGGGGAAGCACTGAAGCTTTCTTT. Protein: CASSEGGGSTEAFF. The J gene is TRBJ1-1, the V gene TRBV6-8; tentatively, D is TRBD1 (6 bases). V lost 6 bases and J lost 4, with 15 bases in between. CDR3 length: 14 residues. In germline, CDR1 is MNHGY, CDR2 SAAAGT.

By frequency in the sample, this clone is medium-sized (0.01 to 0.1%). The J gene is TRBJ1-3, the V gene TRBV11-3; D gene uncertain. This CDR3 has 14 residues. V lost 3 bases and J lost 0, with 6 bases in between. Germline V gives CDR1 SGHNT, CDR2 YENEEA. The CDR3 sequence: CASSFGFSGNTIYF. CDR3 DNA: TGTGCCAGCAGCTTCGGTTTCTCTGGAAACACCATATATTTT.

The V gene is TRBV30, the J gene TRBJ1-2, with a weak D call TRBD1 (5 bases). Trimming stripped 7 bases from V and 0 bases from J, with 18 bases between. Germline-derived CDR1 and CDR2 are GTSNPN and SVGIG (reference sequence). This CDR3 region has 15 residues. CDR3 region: CAFFRQLRANYGYTF. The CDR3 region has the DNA TGTGCCTTCTTTAGACAGCTCAGAGCTAACTATGGCTACACCTTC.

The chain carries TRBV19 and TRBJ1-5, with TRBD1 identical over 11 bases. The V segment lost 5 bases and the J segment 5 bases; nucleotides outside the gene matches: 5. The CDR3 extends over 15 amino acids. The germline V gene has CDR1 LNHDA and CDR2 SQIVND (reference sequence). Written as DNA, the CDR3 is TGTGCCAGTAGTCCCCCGGGACAGGGGGATCAGCCCCAGCATTTT. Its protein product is CASSPPGQGDQPQHF.

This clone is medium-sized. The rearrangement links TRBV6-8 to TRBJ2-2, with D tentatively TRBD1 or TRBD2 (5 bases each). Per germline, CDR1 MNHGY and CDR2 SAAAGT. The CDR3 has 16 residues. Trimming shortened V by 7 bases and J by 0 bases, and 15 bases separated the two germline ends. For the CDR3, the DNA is TGTGCCAGCATCCCGGGACGCCAAGCGAACACCGGGGAGCTGTTTTTT. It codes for CASIPGRQANTGELFF.

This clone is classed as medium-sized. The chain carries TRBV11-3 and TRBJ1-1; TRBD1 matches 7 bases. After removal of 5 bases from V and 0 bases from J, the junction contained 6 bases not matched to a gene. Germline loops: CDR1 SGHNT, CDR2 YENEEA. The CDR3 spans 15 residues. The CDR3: CASSARQGMNTEAFF. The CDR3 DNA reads TGTGCCAGCAGCGCCAGACAGGGCATGAACACTGAAGCTTTCTTT.

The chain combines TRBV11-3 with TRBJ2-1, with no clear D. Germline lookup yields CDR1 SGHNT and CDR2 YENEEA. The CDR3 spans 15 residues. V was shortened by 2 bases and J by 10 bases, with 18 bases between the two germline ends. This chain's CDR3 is CASSLSHHPPTEQFF. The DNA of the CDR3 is TGTGCCAGCAGCTTAAGCCATCACCCTCCGACGGAGCAGTTCTTC.

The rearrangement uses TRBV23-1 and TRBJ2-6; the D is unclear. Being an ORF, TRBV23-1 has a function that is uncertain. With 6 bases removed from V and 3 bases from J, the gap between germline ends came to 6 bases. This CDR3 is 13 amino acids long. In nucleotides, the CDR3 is TGCGCCAGCAGCTTAGATGGGGCCAACGTCCTGACTTTC. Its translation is CASSLDGANVLTF.

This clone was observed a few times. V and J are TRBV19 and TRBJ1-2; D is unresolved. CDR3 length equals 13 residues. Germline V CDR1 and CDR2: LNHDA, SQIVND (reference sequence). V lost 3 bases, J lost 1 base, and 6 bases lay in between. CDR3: CASSIQDNYGYTF. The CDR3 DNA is TGTGCCAGTAGTATTCAGGATAACTATGGCTACACCTTC.

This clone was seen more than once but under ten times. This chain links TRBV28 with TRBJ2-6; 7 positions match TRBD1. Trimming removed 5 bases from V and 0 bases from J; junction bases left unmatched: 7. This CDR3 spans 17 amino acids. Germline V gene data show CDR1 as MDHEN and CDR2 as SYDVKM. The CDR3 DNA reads TGTGCCAGCAGTCCCCCGGGACAGCTCTCTGGGGCCAACGTCCTGACTTTC. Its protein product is CASSPPGQLSGANVLTF.

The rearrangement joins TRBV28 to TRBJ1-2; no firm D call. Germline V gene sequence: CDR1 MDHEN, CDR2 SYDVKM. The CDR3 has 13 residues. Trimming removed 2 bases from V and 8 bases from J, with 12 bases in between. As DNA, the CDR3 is TGTGCCAGCAGTTTACCGGGCCGCGGGGGCTACACCTTC. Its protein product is CASSLPGRGGYTF.

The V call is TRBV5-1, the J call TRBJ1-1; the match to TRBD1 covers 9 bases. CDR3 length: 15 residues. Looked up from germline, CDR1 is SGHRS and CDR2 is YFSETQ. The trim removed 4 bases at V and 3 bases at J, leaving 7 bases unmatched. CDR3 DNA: TGCGCCAGCAGCCGTAACAGGGGGCTGTACACTGAAGCTTTCTTT. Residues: CASSRNRGLYTEAFF.

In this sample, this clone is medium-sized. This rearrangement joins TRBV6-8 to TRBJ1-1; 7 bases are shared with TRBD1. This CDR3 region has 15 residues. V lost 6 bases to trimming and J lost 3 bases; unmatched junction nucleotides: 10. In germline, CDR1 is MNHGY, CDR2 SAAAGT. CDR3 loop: CASRSQGGGHTEAFF. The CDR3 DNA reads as TGTGCCAGCAGGTCCCAGGGGGGAGGGCACACTGAAGCTTTCTTT.

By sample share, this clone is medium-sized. The CDR3 loop reads CASSPYLNTEAFF. The CDR3, as DNA: TGTGCCAGCAGCCCCTACTTGAACACTGAAGCTTTCTTT. The chain joins TRBV7-1 to TRBJ1-1, with D unclear. TRBV7-1 is an open reading frame whose function is uncertain. Deletions cut 5 bases from V and 0 bases from J, with 7 bases between. This CDR3 is 13 amino acids long.

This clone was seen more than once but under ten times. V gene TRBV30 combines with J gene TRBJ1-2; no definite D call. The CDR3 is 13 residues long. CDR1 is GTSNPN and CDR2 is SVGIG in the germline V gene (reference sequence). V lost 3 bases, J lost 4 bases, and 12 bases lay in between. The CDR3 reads CAWRSRTLYGYTF. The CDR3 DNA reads TGTGCCTGGAGGTCCAGAACCCTCTATGGCTACACCTTC.

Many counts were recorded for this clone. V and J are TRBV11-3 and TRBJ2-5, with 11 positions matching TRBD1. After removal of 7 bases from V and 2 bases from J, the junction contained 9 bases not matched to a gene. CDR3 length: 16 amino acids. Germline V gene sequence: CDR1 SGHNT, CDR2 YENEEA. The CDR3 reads CASTLGQGGAQETQYF. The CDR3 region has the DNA TGTGCCAGCACCTTGGGACAGGGGGGAGCTCAAGAGACCCAGTACTTC.

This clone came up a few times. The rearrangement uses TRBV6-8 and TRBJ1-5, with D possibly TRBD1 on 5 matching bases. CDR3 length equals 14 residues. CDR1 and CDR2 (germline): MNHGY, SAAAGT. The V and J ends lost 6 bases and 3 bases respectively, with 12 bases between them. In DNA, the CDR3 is TGTGCCAGCAGCGGACGACAGAACAATCAGCCCCAGCATTTT. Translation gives CASSGRQNNQPQHF.

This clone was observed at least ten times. CDR3 DNA: TGTGCCAGCAGCTTAGGACTGGGCCGAAACACTGAAGCTTTCTTT. The encoded protein is CASSLGLGRNTEAFF. The chain uses TRBV11-3 and TRBJ1-1; D unclear. CDR3 size: 15 residues. V lost 1 base to trimming and J lost 2 bases, with 11 bases between them. CDR1 SGHNT and CDR2 YENEEA come from the germline V gene.

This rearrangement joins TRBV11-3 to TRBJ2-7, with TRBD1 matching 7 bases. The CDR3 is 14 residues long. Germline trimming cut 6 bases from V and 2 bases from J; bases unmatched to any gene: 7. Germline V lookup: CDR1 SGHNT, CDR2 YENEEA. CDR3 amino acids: CASRQQGYTYEQYF. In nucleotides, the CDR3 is TGTGCCAGCAGGCAACAGGGGTACACCTACGAGCAGTACTTC.

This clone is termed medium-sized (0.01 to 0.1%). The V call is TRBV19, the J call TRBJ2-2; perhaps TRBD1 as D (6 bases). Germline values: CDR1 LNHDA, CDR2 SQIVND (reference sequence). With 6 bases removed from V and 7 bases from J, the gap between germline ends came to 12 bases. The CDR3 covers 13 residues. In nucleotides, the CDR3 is TGTGCCAGTAGGAAACAGGGTGTCGGGGAGCTGTTTTTT. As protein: CASRKQGVGELFF.

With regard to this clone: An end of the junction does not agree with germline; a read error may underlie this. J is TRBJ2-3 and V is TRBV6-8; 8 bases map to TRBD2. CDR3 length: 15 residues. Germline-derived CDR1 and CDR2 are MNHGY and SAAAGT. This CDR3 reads CASSDSAGGQDTQYF. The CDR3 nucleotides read TGTGCCAGCAGTGACTCGGCGGGAGGCCAAGATACGCAGTATTTT.

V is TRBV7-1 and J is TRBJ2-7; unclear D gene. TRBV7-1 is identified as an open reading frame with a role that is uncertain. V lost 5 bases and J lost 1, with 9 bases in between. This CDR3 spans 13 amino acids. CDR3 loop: CASSQYQSYEQYF. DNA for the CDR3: TGTGCCAGCAGCCAGTACCAGTCCTACGAGCAGTACTTC.

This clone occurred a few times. DNA for the CDR3: TGTGCCAGCAGTTCCTCCGGGACAGGGACCCACGAGCAGTACTTC. Its protein product is CASSSSGTGTHEQYF. The chain is built from TRBV28 and TRBJ2-7, with 9 bases that match TRBD1. V gave up 4 bases and J gave up 5 bases; unmatched junction bases: 9. Germline CDR1 and CDR2: MDHEN and SYDVKM. The CDR3 loop spans 15 amino acids. Complete variable domain (other parts from reference TRBV28 and TRBJ2-7): DVKVTQSSRYLVKRTGEKVFLECVQDMDHENMFWYRQDPGLGLRLIYFSYDVKMKEKGDIPEGYSVSREKKERFSLILESASTNQTSMYLCASSSSGTGTHEQYFGPGTRLTVT.

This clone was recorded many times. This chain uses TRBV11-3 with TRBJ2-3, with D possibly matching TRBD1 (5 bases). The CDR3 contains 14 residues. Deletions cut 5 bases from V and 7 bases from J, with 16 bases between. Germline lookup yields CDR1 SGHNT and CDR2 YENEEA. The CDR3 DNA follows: TGTGCCAGCAGCATCCGAGGACGGACAAATACGCAGTATTTT. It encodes CASSIRGRTNTQYF. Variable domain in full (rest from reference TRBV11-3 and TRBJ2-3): EAGVVQSPRYKIIEKKQPVAFWCNPISGHNTLYWYLQNLGQGPELLIRYENEEAVDDSQLPKDRFSAERLKGVDSTLKIQPAELGDSAVYLCASSIRGRTNTQYFGPGTRLTVL.

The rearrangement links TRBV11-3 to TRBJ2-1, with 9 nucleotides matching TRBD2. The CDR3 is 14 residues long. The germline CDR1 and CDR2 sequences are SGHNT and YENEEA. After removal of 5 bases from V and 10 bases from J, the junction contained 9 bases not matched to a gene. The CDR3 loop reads CASSRAGGPDEQFF. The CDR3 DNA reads TGTGCCAGCAGCCGCGCGGGGGGGCCCGACGAGCAGTTCTTC.

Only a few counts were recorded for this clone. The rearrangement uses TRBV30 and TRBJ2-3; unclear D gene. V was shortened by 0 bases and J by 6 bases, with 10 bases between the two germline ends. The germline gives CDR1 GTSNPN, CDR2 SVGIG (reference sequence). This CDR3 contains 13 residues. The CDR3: CAWSVRVRDTQYF. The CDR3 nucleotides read TGTGCCTGGAGTGTACGGGTGCGGGATACGCAGTATTTT.